This TCR beta chain was sequenced in a study of cytomegalovirus exposure and HLA in healthy donors (dated by TCRdb to between 2016 and 2019). Background for the entire study: In an earlier analysis of under 750 of the donors, roughly 300 Gb of sequence data and 100 million or so unique TCR beta sequences from 150 million to 200 million T cells were reported. Approximately 310 gigabases of sequencing data and around 85 million unique TCR sequences made up an early release that covered under 750 HLA-typed donors. Among the roughly 400 genotyped donors, approximately 77% belonged to the genetic ancestry cluster associated with self-reported Caucasian donors. The study was designed to test whether signatures of past pathogen exposure could be identified by cataloging public T cell receptors. The study profiled the T cell repertoires of under 700 subjects by immunosequencing and related them to cytomegalovirus serostatus. Besides the first cohort of some 670 subjects, a separate validation cohort made up of over 95 different subjects was used. To predict cytomegalovirus infection status, the study brought together high-throughput TCR immunosequencing, statistical association of individual TCRs with disease status, and machine learning. In a later analysis, previously published TCR beta repertoires from more than 500 donors were re-analyzed and high-resolution HLA genotyping was added so that TCR occurrence patterns could be studied. Rather than using new phenotypic data, the later analysis identified candidate immune exposures from TCR beta sequences and from how often those sequences occurred across donors. An earlier analysis of several hundred of the donors applied high-throughput TCR beta sequencing to assess whether each TCR beta V gene segment acted as functional or pseudogenic. Donor age, sex, ethnicity and CMV serostatus were compiled together with the repertoire data. In a later genetic analysis, genome-wide SNP genotypes for about 55% of the roughly 700 donors were used, and that subset was treated as a discovery cohort. All discovery cohort repertoires had been generated using a single sequencing platform. Class I and class II HLA loci were covered by the typing at four-digit resolution. The number of typed donors differed by locus: about 620-630 for A, B, C, DRB1 and DQB1; approximately 540 for DQA1; over 600 for DPA1; and around 450 for DPB1. Roughly five DR-DQ haplotypes were handled as single units for association and clustering, since linkage in the cohort was strong. Across 398 genotyped donors of the cohort, an average of approximately 240,000 unique TCR beta nucleotide sequences per donor were sequenced, and 15% to 20% of those sequences were non-productive. What the study reported, not specific to this receptor: Because the 87-base-pair reads could not distinguish some IMGT-functional V segments, including TRBV6-2 and TRBV6-3, those segments were excluded. Immune exposure information for the cohort was limited to CMV serostatus. Presence/absence analyses assumed roughly uniform sequencing depth across donors, an assumption that may not hold. An earlier analysis of around 500 of the donors showed that most TCR beta V segments appeared in productive rearrangements either about 90% or about 30% of the time, which broadly matched IMGT annotations. The sequencing pipeline was judged likely to have produced a cluster of highly shared sequence variants as a technical artifact. The study gave a list of more than 150 TCR beta chains associated with cytomegalovirus. A further reported finding was that TCR beta sequences accurately predicted the HLA-A and HLA-B alleles for most subjects in the first cohort. It was suggested by the authors that the approach could potentially be generalized to other disease states and immunological phenotypes. Three of the identified cytomegalovirus-associated TCR beta chains were confirmed in vitro to be specific for cytomegalovirus antigens. Only TCR beta chains were sequenced in this cohort, and the absence of alpha or paired-chain data limited detectable features. Because HLA typing was missing for some donors at each locus, association tests included only the typed subset. Across donors, most TCR sequences were observed very rarely, whereas some public TCRs were present in many individuals. A later analysis found that most CMV-associated TCR beta chains appeared HLA-restricted, with HLA associations seemingly driven largely by CMV exposure. In a later genetic analysis, a missense DCLRE1C variant was associated with V-gene and J-gene trimming of TCR beta chains, and the association was replicated in an independent cohort. Linkage disequilibrium might explain the correlated functional status among segregating V segments, but an unknown experimental factor could not be excluded. Compared with the roughly 710-donor mean, donors in an Asian-associated ancestry cluster had fewer N-insertions in productive TCRs, according to a later genetic analysis. In a later analysis, HLA-associated TCR beta chains showed more clonal expansion and lower generation probabilities than non-associated chains that were equally common. At a false discovery rate of 0.05, a later analysis linked roughly 17,000 TCR beta sequences to specific HLA alleles. Several of the top co-occurrence clusters appeared to be linked to parvovirus B19, influenza, CMV and Epstein-Barr virus, according to a later analysis. Because counts were too low, roughly 18 rarely observed V segments, including chromosome 9 orphons, were left out of the earlier analysis of 587 of the donors. Cytomegalovirus status was reported to be diagnosed by the classifier with high specificity and sensitivity in both the original and validation cohorts. In a later analysis, TCR association rates were found to vary across HLA loci, with the most associated TCRs seen for DRB1 alleles and the fewest for HLA-C alleles. When HLA alleles, especially DR and DQ, strongly co-occurred, attributing TCR associations to individual alleles was difficult.

This clone was recorded once. It lacks a known antigen. No clone much larger than this one lies a single base away; base qualities are absent. Library preparation used the immunoSEQ multiplex PCR assay. The multiplex PCR relied on a mix of 60 forward primers for TCR Vbeta segments and 13 reverse primers for TCR Jbeta segments. The CDR3 region of rearranged TCR beta genes was amplified from genomic DNA with a multiplex PCR assay. The amplified TCR beta libraries were sequenced on the Illumina HiSeq System as 87-base-pair reads. In the authors' own workflow: In a later analysis, tens of millions of unique TCR beta chains were counted across the 650 to 700 repertoires, and roughly 11 million of these chains were shared by at least two donors. To remove PCR and sequencing errors, raw reads were error-corrected and collapsed into unique sequences using a nearest-neighbor algorithm that merged closely related sequences. Alignment of CDR3 sequences to IMGT reference sequences was used to assign V, D and J gene segments. For a sequence to be retained, at least a six-nucleotide match to both a V gene segment and a J gene segment was required. Rearrangements were classified as productive when the CDR3 lacked stop codons and remained in frame with V and J, and all other rearrangements were classified as non-productive. CDR3 was defined by IMGT convention, running from the second conserved V-encoded cysteine to the conserved J-encoded phenylalanine. The earlier analysis of a few hundred of the donors excluded any sequence lacking an unambiguous match to a single V gene segment. An earlier analysis of approximately 590 of the donors called V segments functional above 56.7% productive rearrangements and segregating when the between-donor standard deviation exceeded 5%. A statistical classification framework was built for diagnosing cytomegalovirus status from the catalog of TCR beta chain sequences. A later analysis assigned V and J genes by comparing TCR nucleotide sequences with IMGT/GENE-DB human TR gene sequences. A later analysis assigned CDR3 sequences and most-parsimonious VDJ recombination scenarios with the TCRdist pipeline. In a later analysis, each TCR beta chain was defined by its CDR3 amino acid sequence together with its V-gene family, and reads without a unique V-gene family were excluded. To address suspected cross-contamination and a sequencing artifact, a later analysis removed under 600 highly shared, low-generation-probability nucleotide sequences. A later analysis calculated a clonal expansion index for each public chain from normalized within-repertoire ranks of inferred template counts. In a later analysis, generation probabilities were computed with a VDJ recombination model fitted to out-of-frame rearrangements, and the resulting probabilities were checked against IGoR. A later analysis scored TCR-TCR, TCR-HLA and TCR-CMV co-occurrence with hypergeometric tests, applying a repertoire-size bias correction to TCR pairs. A later analysis estimated false discovery rates by permuting HLA or CMV assignments 20 times. In a later analysis, co-occurring TCRs were grouped using DBSCAN, with TCRdist sequence similarity added in when clustering inside HLA-allele-positive subsets. Repertoires with fewer than 30,000 or more than 120,000 public chains were left out of co-occurrence clustering, as were five repertoires with anomalous nucleotide sharing. The table was pulled from immuneACCESS by TCRdb, which kept in-frame rearrangements only. Such tables lose some clones; where checked, under half of the loss comes from unresolved V genes, and the rest has no known cause. V, J and clone size reflect that table, while D and trimming were determined from the DNA. The sample data list approximately 130,000 clones, and around 72% of these were observed just once. The ten largest clones represent approximately 1.8% of the sample.

CDR1 and CDR2 (SGDLS, YYNGEE) derive from the germline V gene. V loses 5 bases, J loses 4 bases, and the germline ends lie 7 bases apart. Its CDR3 holds 12 amino acids, cysteine through phenylalanine. Only the CDR3 part of the read is kept: 36 bases, read in frame from the first base. The cohort consisted of 650 to 700 healthy bone marrow donors. All cohort members were sampled while nominally healthy, although unrecorded immune exposures were likely present. The donor tested CMV seronegative and was one of the 352 seronegative cohort members. Each donor provided a peripheral blood sample, and peripheral blood mononuclear cells were used for TCR beta sequencing. The Qiagen DNeasy Blood Extraction Kit was used to extract genomic DNA from the blood cell samples.

Material for sequencing was PBMCs. This chain joins TRBV9 to TRBJ1-3, with the D gene call left open. The sequence was collected from a woman aged 40 to 49 in good health and CMV-seronegative. The CDR3 reads as follows: CASSMGGNTIYF. The nucleotide sequence is given as TGTGCCAGCAGTATGGGCGGAAACACCATATATTTT.